This T cell receptor (beta chain) originates from a study of T-cell memory formation after mild COVID-19. TCRdb independently ran MiXCR on the 5' RACE reads; one entry per CDR3 protein. The table shows 410,000 or so distinct CDR3 sequences, with about 25% occurring only once. Comment on this clonotype: What it binds is not known.

This CDR3 is 15 amino acids long. Germline-derived CDR1 and CDR2 are SEHNR and FQNEAQ (reference sequence). J gave up 5 bases and V 5 bases, and 11 bases lay outside the gene matches. Whole-study results and caveats: From day 15 to 85, contracting clones were balanced between CD4 and CD8, whereas later expanders leaned toward CD4+.

Material: PBMCs or a T cell subset sorted from them (not recorded which). V is TRBV7-9 and J is TRBJ2-5; 7 positions match TRBD1. This TCR was sampled from an adult woman who had mild COVID-19 (a few samples of this study predate the infection). Cell type and time point are not known. The CDR3 nucleotides are TGTGCCAGCAGCGCGCCAACAGGGGTCGGCGAGACCCAGTACTTC. It translates to CASSAPTGVGETQYF.